Sequencing of this T cell receptor (beta chain) was carried out in a study of blood T cell repertoires in COVID-19. Sequenced by immunoSEQ multiplex PCR; TCRdb stores in-frame clones only, minus some. The profile shows 200,000 to 250,000 clones, more than 80% of them singletons. V lost 4 bases to trimming and J lost 5 bases; unmatched junction nucleotides: 11. Germline V gene lookup returns CDR1 SGHRS and CDR2 YFSETQ. There are 15 residues in the CDR3. The sequence was collected from a woman aged 40 to 55 with acute COVID-19. The sequenced material came from PBMCs or T cells enriched from blood (not recorded which). J is TRBJ1-1 and V is TRBV5-1, with 7 positions matching TRBD1. CDR3: CASSPSEGARTEAFF. DNA of the CDR3: TGCGCCAGCAGCCCATCGGAGGGGGCAAGAACTGAAGCTTTCTTT.